The clone carrying this TCR beta chain was seen at least ten times. What it recognizes is unknown. Amplification of TCR beta CDR3 regions was performed using RNA transcripts as template. First-round RT-PCR of the TCR CDR3 relied on the HTBI primer set. TCRdb reanalysed the multiplex PCR reads using MiXCR and keeps one entry per CDR3 protein. The table shows about 350,000 distinct CDR3 sequences, with approximately 18% occurring only once. Inclusion characteristics of ophthalmopathy patients comprised a Clinical Activity Score of at least 3, a NOSPECS grade of at least 4, and duration under 3 months. Not enrolled were patients with uncontrolled infection, other autoimmune disease, pregnancy or lactation. Orbital computed tomography and thyroid ultrasound, together with serum TRAb and thyroxine and clinical symptoms, were used for diagnoses. The entry originates in a study of T cells in Graves' hyperthyroidism and ophthalmopathy. Study-wide points: Blood also carried most thyroid clonotypes expanded above 0.001.

Germline lookup yields CDR1 MNHEY and CDR2 SVGEGT. Trimming stripped 4 bases from V and 2 bases from J, with 9 bases between. The CDR3 is made up of 14 amino acids. The chain employs TRBV6-2 or TRBV6-3 and TRBJ1-3; maybe TRBD1 (6 bases). This clonotype originated in a middle-aged woman with Graves' ophthalmopathy. Sequencing was done on a sample of blood. The CDR3 DNA reads as TGTGCCAGCAGTTTCCGGGACACTGGAAACACCATATATTTT. Encoded protein: CASSFRDTGNTIYF.